This TCR beta chain was sequenced for a study of blood T cell repertoires in COVID-19. Study-wide background: Italy, Spain and the United States were the sources of the convalescent and acute COVID-19 samples. T cells, B-cell-depleted T cells, or PBMCs provided the cDNA or gDNA that served as material.

The germline V gene encodes CDR1 SGHRS and CDR2 YFSETQ. The ends lost 4 bases at V and 3 bases at J; junction bases unmatched: 2. This CDR3 has 15 amino acids. How the authors handled the data: Reference gene primer amplification gave estimated nucleated cell counts. Assay: immunoSEQ multiplex PCR; the TCRdb copy retains only in-frame clones and omits some. The V and J calls and clone size are taken from that table; D and trimming were inferred from the DNA. The sample yields fewer than 200,000 clones, about 85% seen once. Seattle participants joined during active infection and were tracked over time.

The sample comprised peripheral blood. The sequence came from an elderly woman with COVID-19, enrolled during active disease. This sequence joins TRBV5-1 and TRBJ2-3, with 13 bases lining up with TRBD2. CDR3 amino acids: CASSRLAGGTDTQYF. In DNA, the CDR3 is TGCGCCAGCAGCCGACTAGCGGGAGGTACAGATACGCAGTATTTT.